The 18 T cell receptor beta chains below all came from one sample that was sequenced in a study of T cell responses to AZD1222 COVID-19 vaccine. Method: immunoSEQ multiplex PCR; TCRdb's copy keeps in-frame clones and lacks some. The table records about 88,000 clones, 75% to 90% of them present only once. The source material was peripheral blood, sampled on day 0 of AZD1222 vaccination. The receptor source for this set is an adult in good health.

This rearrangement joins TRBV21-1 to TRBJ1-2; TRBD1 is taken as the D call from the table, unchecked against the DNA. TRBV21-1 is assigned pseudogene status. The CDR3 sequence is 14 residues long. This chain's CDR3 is CASSTHRRKTRYTF. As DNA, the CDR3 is TGTGCCAGCAGCACTCATAGACGGAAGACACGCTACACCTTC.

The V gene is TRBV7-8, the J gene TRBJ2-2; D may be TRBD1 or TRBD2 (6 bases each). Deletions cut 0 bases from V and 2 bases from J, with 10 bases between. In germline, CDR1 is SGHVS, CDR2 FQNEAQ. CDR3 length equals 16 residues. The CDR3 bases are TGTGCCAGCAGCTTAGCGTGGGGGGCCAACACCGGGGAGCTGTTTTTT. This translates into CASSLAWGANTGELFF.

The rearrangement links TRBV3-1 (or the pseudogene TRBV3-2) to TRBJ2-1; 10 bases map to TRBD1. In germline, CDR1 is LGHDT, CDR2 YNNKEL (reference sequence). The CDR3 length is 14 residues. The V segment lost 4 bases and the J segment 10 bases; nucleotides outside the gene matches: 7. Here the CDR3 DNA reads TGTGCCAGCAGCCCCCGGGACAGGGGTTACGAGCAGTTCTTC. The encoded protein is CASSPRDRGYEQFF.

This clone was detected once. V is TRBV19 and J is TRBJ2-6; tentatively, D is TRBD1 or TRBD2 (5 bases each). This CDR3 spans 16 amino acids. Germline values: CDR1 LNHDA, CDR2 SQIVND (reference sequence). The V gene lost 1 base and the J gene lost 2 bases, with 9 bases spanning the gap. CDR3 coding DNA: TGTGCCAGTAGTATAGGAGGGGTTGCTGGGGCCAACGTCCTGACTTTC. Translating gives CASSIGGVAGANVLTF.

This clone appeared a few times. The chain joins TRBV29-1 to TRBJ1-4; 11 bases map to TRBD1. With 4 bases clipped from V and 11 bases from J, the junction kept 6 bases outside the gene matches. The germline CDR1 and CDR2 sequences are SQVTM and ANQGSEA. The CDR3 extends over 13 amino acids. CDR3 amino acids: CSVVWTGGGKLFF. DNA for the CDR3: TGCAGCGTTGTATGGACAGGGGGCGGGAAACTGTTTTTT.

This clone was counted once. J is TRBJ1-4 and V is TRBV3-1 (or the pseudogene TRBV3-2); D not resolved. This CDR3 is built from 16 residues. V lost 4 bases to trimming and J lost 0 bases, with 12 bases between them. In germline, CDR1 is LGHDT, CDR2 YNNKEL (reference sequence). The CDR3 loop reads CASSPMTTATNEKLFF. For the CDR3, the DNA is TGTGCCAGCAGCCCTATGACAACTGCAACTAATGAAAAACTGTTTTTT.

The CDR3 here is CSVEETQYF. The CDR3 nucleotides read TGCAGCGTTGAAGAGACCCAGTACTTC. The V and J genes are TRBV29-1 and TRBJ2-5; D call uncertain. Germline assignment: CDR1 SQVTM and CDR2 ANQGSEA. V lost 0 bases to trimming and J lost 7 bases, with 0 bases between them. The CDR3 contains 9 residues.

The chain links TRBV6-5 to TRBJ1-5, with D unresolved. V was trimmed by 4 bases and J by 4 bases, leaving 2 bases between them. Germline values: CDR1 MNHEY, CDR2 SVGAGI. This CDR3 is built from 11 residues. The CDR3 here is CASSSNQPQHF. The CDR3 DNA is TGTGCCAGCAGTTCGAATCAGCCCCAGCATTTT.

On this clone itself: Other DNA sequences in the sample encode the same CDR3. The CDR3 DNA sequence: TGCGCCAGCAGCTTAGAGGGTTACGAGCAGTACTTC. It is translated as CASSLEGYEQYF. The V call is TRBV5-1, the J call TRBJ2-7; possible D gene TRBD2, 5 bases. The CDR3 totals 12 residues. From germline, CDR1 is SGHRS and CDR2 YFSETQ. Trimming left V 2 bases short and J 4 bases short, with 7 bases between.

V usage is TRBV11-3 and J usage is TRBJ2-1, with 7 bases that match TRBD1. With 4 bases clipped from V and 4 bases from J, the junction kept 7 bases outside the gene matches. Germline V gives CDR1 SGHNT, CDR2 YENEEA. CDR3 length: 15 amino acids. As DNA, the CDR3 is TGTGCCAGCAGCTCCCGGGACAGAGGTTACAATGAGCAGTTCTTC. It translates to CASSSRDRGYNEQFF.

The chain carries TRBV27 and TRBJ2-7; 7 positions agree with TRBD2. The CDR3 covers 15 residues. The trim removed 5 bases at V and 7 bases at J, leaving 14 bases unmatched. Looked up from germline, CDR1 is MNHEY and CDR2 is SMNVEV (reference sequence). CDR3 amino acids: CASSHKGGGKGEQYF. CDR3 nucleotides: TGTGCCAGCAGTCACAAAGGCGGGGGTAAAGGGGAGCAGTACTTC.

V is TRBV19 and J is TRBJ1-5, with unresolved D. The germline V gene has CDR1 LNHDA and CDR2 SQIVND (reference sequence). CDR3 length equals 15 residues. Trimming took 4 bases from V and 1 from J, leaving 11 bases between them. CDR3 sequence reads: CASSTKAGSNQPQHF. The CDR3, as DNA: TGTGCCAGTAGTACCAAAGCCGGAAGCAATCAGCCCCAGCATTTT.

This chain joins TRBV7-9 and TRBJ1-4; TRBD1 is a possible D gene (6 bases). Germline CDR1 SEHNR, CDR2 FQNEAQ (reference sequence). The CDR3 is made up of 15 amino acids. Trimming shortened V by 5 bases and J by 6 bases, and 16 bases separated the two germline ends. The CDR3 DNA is TGTGCCAGCAGCCCGCAGGGGCAGATGCATGAAAAACTGTTTTTT. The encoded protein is CASSPQGQMHEKLFF.

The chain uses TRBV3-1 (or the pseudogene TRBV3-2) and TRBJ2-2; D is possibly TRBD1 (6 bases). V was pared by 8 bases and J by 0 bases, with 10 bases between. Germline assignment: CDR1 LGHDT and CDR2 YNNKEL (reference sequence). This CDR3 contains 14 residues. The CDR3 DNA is TGTGCCAGCGGAGGACAGTCGAACACCGGGGAGCTGTTTTTT. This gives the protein CASGGQSNTGELFF.

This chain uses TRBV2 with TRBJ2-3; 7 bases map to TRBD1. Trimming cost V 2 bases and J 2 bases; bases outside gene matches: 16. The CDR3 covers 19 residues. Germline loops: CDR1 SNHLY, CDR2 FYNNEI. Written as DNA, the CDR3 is TGTGCCAGCAGTGAACGGGACAGTTTCACGGAGACCGACACAGATACGCAGTATTTT. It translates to CASSERDSFTETDTDTQYF.

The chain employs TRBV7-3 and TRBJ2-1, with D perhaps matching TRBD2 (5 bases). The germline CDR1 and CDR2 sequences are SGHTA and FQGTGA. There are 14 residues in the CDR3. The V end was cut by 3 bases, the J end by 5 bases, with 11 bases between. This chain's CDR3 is CASSLTSRDNEQFF. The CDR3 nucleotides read TGTGCCAGCAGCTTGACATCGCGGGACAATGAGCAGTTCTTC.

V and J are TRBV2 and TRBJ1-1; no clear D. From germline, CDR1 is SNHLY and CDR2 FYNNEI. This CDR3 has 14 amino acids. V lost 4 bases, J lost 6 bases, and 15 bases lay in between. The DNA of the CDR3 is TGTGCCAGCAGTGGCGGGCTTACGGTTTCTGAAGCTTTCTTT. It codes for CASSGGLTVSEAFF.

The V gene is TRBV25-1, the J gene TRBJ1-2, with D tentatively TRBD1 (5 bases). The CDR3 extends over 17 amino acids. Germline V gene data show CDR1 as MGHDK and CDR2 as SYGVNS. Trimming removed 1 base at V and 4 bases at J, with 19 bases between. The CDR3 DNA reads TGTGCCAGCAGTGAATTTCGACTGGGGGAGAAGGGCTATGGCTACACCTTC. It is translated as CASSEFRLGEKGYGYTF.